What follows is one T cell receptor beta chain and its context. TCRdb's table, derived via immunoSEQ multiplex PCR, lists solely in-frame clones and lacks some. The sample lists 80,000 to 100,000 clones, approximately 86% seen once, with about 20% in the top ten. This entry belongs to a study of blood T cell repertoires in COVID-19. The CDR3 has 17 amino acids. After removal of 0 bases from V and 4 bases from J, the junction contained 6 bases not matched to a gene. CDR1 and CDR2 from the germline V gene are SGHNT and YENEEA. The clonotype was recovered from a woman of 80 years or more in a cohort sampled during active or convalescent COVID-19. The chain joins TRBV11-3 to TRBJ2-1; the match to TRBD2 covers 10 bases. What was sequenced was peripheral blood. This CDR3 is CASSLDRILAGYNEQFF. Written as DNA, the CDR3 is TGTGCCAGCAGCTTAGATCGGATACTAGCGGGGTACAATGAGCAGTTCTTC.